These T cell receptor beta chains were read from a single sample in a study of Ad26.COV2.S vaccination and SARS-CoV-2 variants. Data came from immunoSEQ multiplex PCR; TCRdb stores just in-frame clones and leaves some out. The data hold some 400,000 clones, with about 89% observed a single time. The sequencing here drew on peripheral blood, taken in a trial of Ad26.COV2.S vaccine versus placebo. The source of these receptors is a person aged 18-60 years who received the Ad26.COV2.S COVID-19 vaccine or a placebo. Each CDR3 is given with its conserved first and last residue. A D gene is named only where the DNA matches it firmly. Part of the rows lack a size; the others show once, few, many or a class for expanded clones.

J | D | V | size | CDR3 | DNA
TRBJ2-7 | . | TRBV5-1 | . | CASSLVSTSYEQYF | TGCGCCAGCAGCTTGGTTTCCACTTCCTACGAGCAGTACTTC
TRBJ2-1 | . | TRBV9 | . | CASSVEPSEGGVEQFF | TGTGCCAGCAGCGTAGAACCGTCGGAGGGGGGCGTTGAGCAGTTCTTC
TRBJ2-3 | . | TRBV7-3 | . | CASSLIGGGTDTQYF | TGTGCCAGCAGCTTAATCGGAGGCGGGACAGATACGCAGTATTTT
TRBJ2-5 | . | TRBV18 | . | CASSSTLRQETQYF | TGTGCCAGCTCATCAACATTACGCCAAGAGACCCAGTACTTC
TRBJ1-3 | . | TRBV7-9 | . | CASSLKSNSGNTIYF | TGTGCCAGCAGCTTAAAGTCCAACTCTGGAAACACCATATATTTT
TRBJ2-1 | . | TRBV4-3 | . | CASSQDPQGNEQFF | TGCGCCAGCAGCCAAGATCCGCAGGGCAATGAGCAGTTCTTC
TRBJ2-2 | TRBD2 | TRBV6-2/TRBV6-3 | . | CASSPQGLAKPNTGELFF | TGTGCCAGCAGTCCCCAGGGACTAGCGAAACCGAACACCGGGGAGCTGTTTTTT
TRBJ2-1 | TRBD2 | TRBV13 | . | CASSLGLAGYSYNEQFF | TGTGCCAGCAGCTTAGGACTAGCGGGATATAGTTACAATGAGCAGTTCTTC
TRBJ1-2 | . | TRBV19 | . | CASSMLAQTNYGYTF | TGTGCCAGTAGTATGTTGGCGCAGACTAACTATGGCTACACCTTC
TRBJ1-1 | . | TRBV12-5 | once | CASGPKDPSTYTEAFF | TGTGCTAGTGGTCCGAAAGACCCCTCTACGTACACTGAAGCTTTCTTT
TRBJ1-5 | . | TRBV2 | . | CASSGQGIVQPQHF | TGTGCCAGCAGTGGGCAGGGGATAGTTCAGCCCCAGCATTTT
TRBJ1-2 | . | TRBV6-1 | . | CASSERPNYGYTF | TGTGCCAGCAGTGAGCGGCCTAACTATGGCTACACCTTC
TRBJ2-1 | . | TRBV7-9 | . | CASSLEVASSYNEQFF | TGTGCCAGCAGCTTAGAAGTAGCGTCCTCCTACAATGAGCAGTTCTTC
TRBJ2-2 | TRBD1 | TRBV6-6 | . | CASSRRSGGTNTGELFF | TGTGCCAGCAGTCGTCGTTCAGGGGGCACGAACACCGGGGAGCTGTTTTTT
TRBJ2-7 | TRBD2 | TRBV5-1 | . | CASSHGLAGSYEQYF | TGCGCCAGCAGCCACGGACTAGCGGGGTCCTACGAGCAGTACTTC
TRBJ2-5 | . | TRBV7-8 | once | CASSLAGVETQYF | TGTGCCAGCAGCTTAGCGGGGGTTGAGACCCAGTACTTC
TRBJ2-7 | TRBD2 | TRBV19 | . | CASSIGSSGHYEQYF | TGTGCCAGTAGTATAGGCTCTAGCGGGCACTACGAGCAGTACTTC
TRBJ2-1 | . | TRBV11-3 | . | CASSVRGAGRNEQFF | TGTGCCAGCAGCGTACGCGGAGCGGGCAGGAATGAGCAGTTCTTC
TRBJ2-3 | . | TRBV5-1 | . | CASSFPGPSDTQYF | TGCGCCAGCAGCTTTCCGGGCCCATCAGATACGCAGTATTTT
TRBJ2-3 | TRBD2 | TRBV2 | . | CASSRRLAGVGGTDTQYF | TGTGCCAGCAGTCGGAGACTAGCGGGAGTAGGGGGGACAGATACGCAGTATTTT
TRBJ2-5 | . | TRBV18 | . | CASSPGETQYF | TGTGCCAGCTCACCAGGGGAGACCCAGTACTTC
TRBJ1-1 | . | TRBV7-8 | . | CASSLGVDTEAFF | TGTGCCAGCAGCTTGGGGGTCGACACTGAAGCTTTCTTT
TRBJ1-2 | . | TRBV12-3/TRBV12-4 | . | CASSLSAYGYTF | TGTGCCAGCAGTTTATCGGCCTATGGCTACACCTTC
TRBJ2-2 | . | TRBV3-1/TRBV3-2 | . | CASSQRNPTNTGELFF | TGTGCCAGCAGCCAAAGGAACCCGACGAACACCGGGGAGCTGTTTTTT
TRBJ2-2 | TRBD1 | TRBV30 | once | CAWSAAGQGRTGELFF | TGTGCCTGGAGTGCGGCGGGACAGGGGAGGACCGGGGAGCTGTTTTTT
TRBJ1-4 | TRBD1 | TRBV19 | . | CASSTQGRREKLFF | TGTGCCAGTAGTACACAGGGGCGTCGGGAAAAACTGTTTTTT
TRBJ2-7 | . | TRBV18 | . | CASSPGNLHEQYF | TGTGCCAGCTCACCCGGGAATCTCCACGAGCAGTACTTC
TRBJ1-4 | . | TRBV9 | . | CASSLSRRGEKLFF | TGTGCCAGCAGCCTATCGCGGAGAGGGGAAAAACTGTTTTTT
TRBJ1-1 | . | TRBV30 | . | CAWSVLPGNTEAFF | TGTGCCTGGAGTGTACTCCCAGGGAACACTGAAGCTTTCTTT
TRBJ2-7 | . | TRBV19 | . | CASSSPSYEQYF | TGTGCCAGTAGTTCCCCCTCCTACGAGCAGTACTTC
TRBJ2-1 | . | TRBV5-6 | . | CASSLVGTYVGEQFF | TGTGCCAGCAGCTTGGTCGGGACTTACGTCGGTGAGCAGTTCTTC
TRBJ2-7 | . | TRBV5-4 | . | CASSLVGGPGLEQYF | TGTGCCAGCAGCTTGGTAGGAGGGCCAGGTCTCGAGCAGTACTTC
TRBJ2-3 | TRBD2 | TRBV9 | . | CASSATGTSGSTDTQYF | TGTGCCAGCAGTGCCACCGGGACTAGCGGAAGCACAGATACGCAGTATTTT
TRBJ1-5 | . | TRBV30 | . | CAWQGQTYQPQHF | TGTGCCTGGCAGGGACAAACTTATCAGCCCCAGCATTTT
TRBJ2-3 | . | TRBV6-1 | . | CASSEGPGSTDTQYF | TGTGCCAGCAGTGAAGGACCGGGGTCCACAGATACGCAGTATTTT
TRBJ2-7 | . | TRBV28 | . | CASGEDSYEQYF | TGTGCCAGCGGGGAGGACTCCTACGAGCAGTACTTC
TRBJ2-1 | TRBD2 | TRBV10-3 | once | CAISEVAGAGVVEQFF | TGTGCCATCAGTGAGGTAGCGGGAGCAGGGGTGGTTGAGCAGTTCTTC
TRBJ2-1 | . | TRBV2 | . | CASSSRVYYNEQFF | TGTGCCAGCAGTAGTCGGGTCTACTACAATGAGCAGTTCTTC